Listed below are T cell receptor beta chains from one sample, sequenced in a study of blood T cell repertoires in COVID-19. Sequencing used immunoSEQ multiplex PCR; TCRdb keeps in-frame clones, though not all of them. The sample lists under 110,000 clones, 71% occurring once. Input material: peripheral blood. Every receptor here comes from a human donor with acute or convalescent COVID-19. The donor label of this sample is uncertain. Both conserved end residues are part of each CDR3. Each record gives: clone size, V gene, D gene, J gene, CDR3 protein, CDR3 DNA. The D gene is left open where the match is weak. Clone size is given for some rows only: seen once, a few or many times, or a class if the clone is expanded.

NA	TRBV5-1	NA	TRBJ2-5	CASSLGDIQETQYF	TGCGCCAGCAGCTTGGGGGACATACAAGAGACCCAGTACTTC
NA	TRBV2	NA	TRBJ1-6	CASSAPGLNNSPLHF	TGTGCCAGCAGCGCCCCGGGACTCAATAATTCACCCCTCCACTTT
NA	TRBV2	NA	TRBJ2-2	CASKPGTNTGELFF	TGTGCCAGCAAGCCCGGGACGAACACCGGGGAGCTGTTTTTT
NA	TRBV6-5	NA	TRBJ2-6	CASSKQFGANVLTF	TGTGCCAGCAGTAAACAGTTTGGGGCCAACGTCCTGACTTTC
many	TRBV7-3	TRBD1	TRBJ2-1	CASSPYPDRGRYNEQFF	TGTGCCAGCAGCCCATACCCGGACAGGGGGCGCTACAATGAGCAGTTCTTC
NA	TRBV2	NA	TRBJ2-4	CASRGEGFGIQYF	TGTGCCAGCAGAGGTGAGGGATTCGGCATTCAGTACTTC
few	TRBV2	NA	TRBJ2-7	CASSDGRGSYEQYF	TGTGCCAGCAGTGATGGCAGGGGCTCCTACGAGCAGTACTTC
NA	TRBV9	NA	TRBJ1-4	CASSGGNGANEKLFF	TGTGCCAGCAGCGGAGGGAATGGGGCTAATGAAAAACTGTTTTTT
NA	TRBV7-6	TRBD1	TRBJ2-1	CASSSGTGAYNEQFF	TGTGCCAGCAGTTCCGGGACAGGGGCCTACAATGAGCAGTTCTTC
few	TRBV6-2/TRBV6-3	NA	TRBJ2-5	CASSYWAGFQAETQYF	TGTGCCAGCAGTTACTGGGCGGGTTTCCAGGCAGAGACCCAGTACTTC
few	TRBV7-8	NA	TRBJ2-7	CASSSSGWVLASYEQYF	TGTGCCAGCAGCTCATCGGGTTGGGTCTTGGCGTCCTACGAGCAGTACTTC
NA	TRBV5-1	TRBD2	TRBJ2-3	CASSLRRGGFTDTQYF	TGCGCCAGCAGCTTGAGGCGGGGGGGTTTTACAGATACGCAGTATTTT
NA	TRBV5-1	TRBD2	TRBJ2-1	CASSSIAGLYNEQFF	TGCGCCAGCAGCTCAATAGCGGGGTTGTACAATGAGCAGTTCTTC
few	TRBV2	TRBD2	TRBJ2-5	CATQGLGETQYF	TGTGCCACCCAGGGACTAGGAGAGACCCAGTACTTC
NA	TRBV7-2	TRBD2	TRBJ2-7	CASSPRPSGGTYEQYF	TGTGCCAGCAGCCCCCGGCCTAGCGGGGGGACCTACGAGCAGTACTTC
NA	TRBV7-9	TRBD1	TRBJ2-3	CASSLEKGGDFTDTQYF	TGTGCCAGCAGCTTAGAGAAAGGGGGCGATTTTACAGATACGCAGTATTTT
NA	TRBV2	TRBD1	TRBJ1-1	CASWTGRSTEAFF	TGTGCCAGCTGGACAGGGAGGAGCACTGAAGCTTTCTTT
NA	TRBV7-6	NA	TRBJ1-2	CASSLEAGEGGYTF	TGTGCCAGCAGCTTAGAGGCAGGGGAGGGCGGCTACACCTTC
NA	TRBV21-1	NA	TRBJ2-1	CASSKPNRDEQFF	TGTGCCAGCAGCAAACCTAACCGCGATGAGCAGTTCTTC
NA	TRBV18	TRBD1	TRBJ1-2	CASAPGGRNYGYTF	TGTGCCAGCGCCCCAGGGGGCCGAAACTATGGCTACACCTTC
NA	TRBV2	NA	TRBJ2-1	CASRGTGNGEQFF	TGTGCCAGCAGAGGAACAGGGAATGGTGAGCAGTTCTTC
NA	TRBV5-1	TRBD2	TRBJ2-3	CASRRGLAGHSTDTQYF	TGCGCCAGCAGAAGGGGTCTAGCGGGCCATAGCACAGATACGCAGTATTTT
few	TRBV9	NA	TRBJ2-1	CASSVDSTHYEQFF	TGTGCCAGCAGCGTGGACAGTACACACTATGAGCAGTTCTTC
NA	TRBV7-9	NA	TRBJ1-1	CASSPGGGGGRTEAFF	TGTGCCAGCAGCCCCGGGGGGGGTGGAGGCCGCACTGAAGCTTTCTTT
NA	TRBV18	TRBD1	TRBJ1-2	CASSLGGTGNYGYTF	TGTGCCAGCTCACTAGGCGGGACAGGGAACTATGGCTACACCTTC
NA	TRBV5-6	TRBD2	TRBJ2-5	CASSWGDAGGQETQYF	TGTGCCAGCAGCTGGGGTGATGCGGGGGGCCAAGAGACCCAGTACTTC
NA	TRBV5-1	TRBD1	TRBJ1-2	CASSLTGEGGYTF	TGCGCCAGCAGCCTGACAGGGGAGGGTGGCTACACCTTC
NA	TRBV18	NA	TRBJ2-2	CASSPQGVNTGELFF	TGTGCCAGCTCACCACAGGGGGTGAACACCGGGGAGCTGTTTTTT